This T cell receptor (beta chain) originates from a study of blood T cell repertoires in COVID-19. Sequencing used immunoSEQ multiplex PCR; TCRdb keeps in-frame clones, though not all of them. The sample includes 50,000 to 70,000 clones, 75% to 85% of them seen just once. This CDR3 has 14 amino acids. Germline CDR1 reads LGHDT; CDR2 reads YNNKEL (reference sequence). With 4 bases removed from V and 5 bases from J, the gap between germline ends came to 13 bases. This sequence joins TRBV3-1 (or the pseudogene TRBV3-2) and TRBJ2-3; tentatively, D is TRBD2 (7 bases). The sequence derives from a woman aged 55-70 years with acute or convalescent COVID-19. Material for sequencing was peripheral blood. The CDR3 nucleotides are TGTGCCAGCAGCCCCCGGGGGGCTGGAGATACGCAGTATTTT. Translating gives CASSPRGAGDTQYF.